This T cell receptor beta chain comes out of a study of cytomegalovirus exposure and HLA in healthy donors. Study background: Prior work identified some 120 million unique TCR beta sequences in around 170 million T cells.

Study observations and caveats: Cytomegalovirus association was listed for about 170 TCR beta chains. An observed cluster of highly shared sequence variants was recorded as a likely sequencing artifact.

Losses at the gene ends were 5 bases for V and 5 bases for J; bases not matched to a gene: 8. The CDR3 sequence is 14 residues long. Germline V gene lookup returns CDR1 SGHRS and CDR2 YFSETQ. This clone was observed a few times. Antigen specificity is unknown. The PCR was carried out with 60 Vbeta primers and 13 Jbeta primers. TCRdb's copy holds only in-frame clones and misses some; the assay was immunoSEQ multiplex PCR. In the table there are 90,000 to 150,000 clones, under 85% of which are singletons. This chain connects TRBV5-1 to TRBJ1-2; 8 bases align to TRBD1. Material: PBMCs. This clonotype was obtained from a young man in good health and CMV-seropositive. CDR3 DNA sequence: TGCGCCAGCAGTCTCAGGGGGCTCCCTTATGGCTACACCTTC. Translating gives CASSLRGLPYGYTF.